This T cell receptor (beta chain) is from a study of T cell clonality in common variable immunodeficiency. In this sample, this clone turned up many times. The CDR3 extends 3 residues past the end of the read, so its final part is completed from the germline J gene. Trimming removed 4 bases from V and 7 bases from J; junction bases left unmatched: 6. The CDR3 has 14 amino acids. Germline V gene sequence: CDR1 SGHRS, CDR2 YFSETQ. The table came from immunoSEQ multiplex PCR; TCRdb's copy has only in-frame clones and leaves some out. The sample shows roughly 60,000 clones, none of them appearing just once.

V usage is TRBV5-1 and J usage is TRBJ2-4, with 9 positions matching TRBD1. This clonotype originated in a person aged 18 to 70 in good health. The sequenced material came from peripheral blood mononuclear cells. The CDR3 DNA, read in part, is TGCGCCAGCAGCGATTGGGGACAGGGTAACATT. This sequence encodes CASSDWGQGNI. The full CDR3 is CASSDWGQGNIQYF.